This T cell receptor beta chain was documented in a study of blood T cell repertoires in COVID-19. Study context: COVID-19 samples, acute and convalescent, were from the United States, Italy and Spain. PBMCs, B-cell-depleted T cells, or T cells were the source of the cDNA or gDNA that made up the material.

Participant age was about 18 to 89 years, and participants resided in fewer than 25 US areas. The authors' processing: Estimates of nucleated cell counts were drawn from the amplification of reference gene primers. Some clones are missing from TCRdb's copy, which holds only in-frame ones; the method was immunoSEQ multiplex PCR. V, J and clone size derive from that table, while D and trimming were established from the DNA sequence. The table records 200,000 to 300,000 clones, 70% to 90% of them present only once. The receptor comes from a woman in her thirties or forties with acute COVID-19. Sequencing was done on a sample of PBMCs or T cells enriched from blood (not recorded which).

The CDR3 sequence is CASSLEYVAKNIQYF. In DNA form, the CDR3 reads TGTGCCAGCAGCTTGGAGTATGTGGCCAAAAACATTCAGTACTTC. This chain joins TRBV11-3 and TRBJ2-4, with no clear D. CDR1 is SGHNT, CDR2 YENEEA, per germline. V lost 3 bases and J lost 1, with 10 bases in between. The CDR3 has 15 residues.